The TCR beta chain under discussion was sequenced for a study of blood T cell repertoires in COVID-19. Turning to the study itself: T cells, B-cell-depleted T cells, or PBMCs provided the cDNA or gDNA that served as material.

Assay used: immunoSEQ multiplex PCR; TCRdb lists only in-frame clones, some missing. There are about 190,000 clones in the sample; about four fifths occur only once, and approximately 6.9% lies in the top ten. With 1 base clipped from V and 5 bases from J, the junction kept 0 bases outside the gene matches. The germline V gene encodes CDR1 MGHRA and CDR2 YSYEKL. This CDR3 has 15 residues. This clone was observed a single time. Other nucleotide sequences from this sample produce the same CDR3. The material sequenced was peripheral blood. The sequence came from a man in his fifties or sixties with acute or convalescent COVID-19. V gene TRBV4-1 combines with J gene TRBJ2-2; TRBD2 matches 11 bases. The CDR3 DNA reads TGCGCCAGCAGCCAAGGACTAGCGGGGACCGGGGAGCTGTTTTTT. Protein: CASSQGLAGTGELFF.